A selection of T cell receptor beta chains follows, all from one sample in a study of response to subunit inactivated influenza vaccine. Each CDR3 protein is one row after TCRdb ran MiXCR on the RT-PCR reads. The repertoire holds approximately 500,000 distinct CDR3 sequences, with 12% to 15% as singletons. The sample consisted of PBMCs from blood, taken roughly 12 days after vaccination. The source of these receptors is a middle-aged man who received an inactivated influenza vaccine. Each CDR3 is given with its conserved first and last residue. The order of the fields is CDR3 DNA, CDR3 protein, clone size, J gene, D gene, V gene. D genes are given only for firm matches. The size entry is marked missing in some rows and otherwise reads once, few, many or a size class.

CDR3nt: TGTGCCAGCAGCAACAGGGGACCCAGGACCCAGTACTTC; CDR3aa: CASSNRGPRTQYF; abundance: NA; j_gene: TRBJ2-5; d_gene: TRBD1; v_gene: TRBV5-5
CDR3nt: TGTGCCAGCCAACAGAGCTCCTATAATTCACCCCTCCACTTT; CDR3aa: CASQQSSYNSPLHF; abundance: few; j_gene: TRBJ1-6; d_gene: NA; v_gene: TRBV6-1
CDR3nt: TGTGCCACCAGTGATTTGGGCCACACTGAAGCTTTCTTT; CDR3aa: CATSDLGHTEAFF; abundance: NA; j_gene: TRBJ1-1; d_gene: NA; v_gene: TRBV24-1
CDR3nt: TGTGCCATCAGTGTAACCCATGGGAATGAGCAGTTCTTC; CDR3aa: CAISVTHGNEQFF; abundance: NA; j_gene: TRBJ2-1; d_gene: NA; v_gene: TRBV10-3
CDR3nt: TGCAGTGCTAGCGGGGTTTGGACAGATACGCAGTATTTT; CDR3aa: CSASGVWTDTQYF; abundance: NA; j_gene: TRBJ2-3; d_gene: NA; v_gene: TRBV20-1
CDR3nt: TGTGCCAGCAGCTTGAGAGCCACAGAGACCCAGTACTTC; CDR3aa: CASSLRATETQYF; abundance: NA; j_gene: TRBJ2-5; d_gene: NA; v_gene: TRBV5-6
CDR3nt: TGCGCCAGCAGCCAAGGGTGGGGGGTAGGCACCGGGGAGCTGTTTTTT; CDR3aa: CASSQGWGVGTGELFF; abundance: many; j_gene: TRBJ2-2; d_gene: NA; v_gene: TRBV4-3
CDR3nt: TGCGCCAGCAGCTTTGTACTAGCGGGAACGGCAGATACGCAGTATTTT; CDR3aa: CASSFVLAGTADTQYF; abundance: NA; j_gene: TRBJ2-3; d_gene: TRBD2; v_gene: TRBV5-1
CDR3nt: TGCGCCAGCAGCCAGCCGCCAAGCGGGGGGGCCGGTGAGCAGTTCTTC; CDR3aa: CASSQPPSGGAGEQFF; abundance: NA; j_gene: TRBJ2-1; d_gene: TRBD2; v_gene: TRBV4-3
CDR3nt: TGTGCCAGCAGCCAAGGGTCCATCATCCGGCAGTTCTTC; CDR3aa: CASSQGSIIRQFF; abundance: NA; j_gene: TRBJ2-1; d_gene: NA; v_gene: TRBV14
CDR3nt: TGTGCCAGCAGTTTAATGGGACAGGGGTCCTACGAGCAGTACTTC; CDR3aa: CASSLMGQGSYEQYF; abundance: many; j_gene: TRBJ2-7; d_gene: TRBD1; v_gene: TRBV12-3/TRBV12-4
CDR3nt: TGCAGTGCTAAGCCCAGGAGCACCGGGGAGCTGTTTTTT; CDR3aa: CSAKPRSTGELFF; abundance: many; j_gene: TRBJ2-2; d_gene: NA; v_gene: TRBV20-1
CDR3nt: TGTGCCTGGAGGGGGCGGGGGACTAGCGTAACCGGGGAGCTGTTTTTT; CDR3aa: CAWRGRGTSVTGELFF; abundance: few; j_gene: TRBJ2-2; d_gene: TRBD2; v_gene: TRBV30
CDR3nt: TGTGCCAGCAGTCACACAGGGGGCCTCTACAATGAGCAGTTCTTC; CDR3aa: CASSHTGGLYNEQFF; abundance: NA; j_gene: TRBJ2-1; d_gene: TRBD1; v_gene: TRBV12-3/TRBV12-4
CDR3nt: TGTGCCAGCAGGGGGGTGGCTAATGAGCAGTTCTTC; CDR3aa: CASRGVANEQFF; abundance: NA; j_gene: TRBJ2-1; d_gene: NA; v_gene: TRBV12-3/TRBV12-4
CDR3nt: TGCAGTGCTAGAGATCCCGGGGAAACTAGCGGGAGTTTCTACAATGAGCAGTTCTTC; CDR3aa: CSARDPGETSGSFYNEQFF; abundance: NA; j_gene: TRBJ2-1; d_gene: TRBD2; v_gene: TRBV20-1
CDR3nt: TGTGCCAGCAGGGACCGTAGGGAGCAGTTCTTC; CDR3aa: CASRDRREQFF; abundance: many; j_gene: TRBJ2-1; d_gene: NA; v_gene: TRBV5-5
CDR3nt: TGTGCCATCAGCTTGTCTTCCCAAGAGACCCAGTACTTC; CDR3aa: CAISLSSQETQYF; abundance: NA; j_gene: TRBJ2-5; d_gene: NA; v_gene: TRBV10-3
CDR3nt: TGCAGTGCTCTCCCCACTTACACCACAGATACGCAGTATTTT; CDR3aa: CSALPTYTTDTQYF; abundance: few; j_gene: TRBJ2-3; d_gene: NA; v_gene: TRBV20-1
CDR3nt: TGTGCCAGCAGCCAAGACGGGACATTCGACGAGCAGTACTTC; CDR3aa: CASSQDGTFDEQYF; abundance: few; j_gene: TRBJ2-7; d_gene: NA; v_gene: TRBV3-1
CDR3nt: TGTGCCAGCAGCTTTCGGACAGGTTTCCACGAGCAGTACTTC; CDR3aa: CASSFRTGFHEQYF; abundance: few; j_gene: TRBJ2-7; d_gene: TRBD1; v_gene: TRBV7-9
CDR3nt: TGTGCCAGCAGCTTGTCAGGGGCTCGGTATGGCTACACCTTC; CDR3aa: CASSLSGARYGYTF; abundance: NA; j_gene: TRBJ1-2; d_gene: NA; v_gene: TRBV5-6
CDR3nt: TGTGCCAGCAGCCGGGCCAGGATTAATTCACCCCTCCACTTT; CDR3aa: CASSRARINSPLHF; abundance: NA; j_gene: TRBJ1-6; d_gene: NA; v_gene: TRBV11-2
CDR3nt: TGCAGTGCTAGGACCGCTCAGGGTTTCACTGAAGCTTTCTTT; CDR3aa: CSARTAQGFTEAFF; abundance: NA; j_gene: TRBJ1-1; d_gene: NA; v_gene: TRBV20-1
CDR3nt: TGTGCCAGCAGTCTAGCGGGGGCACACGAGCAGTACTTC; CDR3aa: CASSLAGAHEQYF; abundance: many; j_gene: TRBJ2-7; d_gene: TRBD2; v_gene: TRBV12-3/TRBV12-4
CDR3nt: TGCAGTGCTTCCGGGACATGGGATAGCGAGCAGTACTTC; CDR3aa: CSASGTWDSEQYF; abundance: NA; j_gene: TRBJ2-7; d_gene: NA; v_gene: TRBV20-1
CDR3nt: TGTGCCAGCTCACCATCTGCAGGAACCTACGAGCAGTACTTC; CDR3aa: CASSPSAGTYEQYF; abundance: few; j_gene: TRBJ2-7; d_gene: NA; v_gene: TRBV18
CDR3nt: TGTGCCAGCAGCTCCGTTTCCGACGAGCAGTACTTC; CDR3aa: CASSSVSDEQYF; abundance: NA; j_gene: TRBJ2-7; d_gene: NA; v_gene: TRBV7-9
CDR3nt: TGTGCCAGCAGTTTATTGATCCGGCACTCTGAAGCTTTCTTT; CDR3aa: CASSLLIRHSEAFF; abundance: few; j_gene: TRBJ1-1; d_gene: NA; v_gene: TRBV12-3/TRBV12-4
CDR3nt: TGTGCCAGCAGCGCTCACGGGAATTCACCCCTCCACTTT; CDR3aa: CASSAHGNSPLHF; abundance: NA; j_gene: TRBJ1-6; d_gene: NA; v_gene: TRBV14
CDR3nt: TGTGCCAGCAGTTTCGGCGGGCAAGGAGATACGCAGTATTTT; CDR3aa: CASSFGGQGDTQYF; abundance: few; j_gene: TRBJ2-3; d_gene: NA; v_gene: TRBV12-3/TRBV12-4
CDR3nt: TGTGCCAGCAGCGGAAGGGGACAGGGAGCCTACGAGCAGTACTTC; CDR3aa: CASSGRGQGAYEQYF; abundance: NA; j_gene: TRBJ2-7; d_gene: TRBD1; v_gene: TRBV7-9
CDR3nt: TGTGCCAGCAGTGGACTAGGGCACATTCAGTACTTC; CDR3aa: CASSGLGHIQYF; abundance: few; j_gene: TRBJ2-4; d_gene: TRBD2; v_gene: TRBV12-3/TRBV12-4
CDR3nt: TGCAGTGCTAGCGCCGGTAGCGGGAGCACCGGGGAGCTGTTTTTT; CDR3aa: CSASAGSGSTGELFF; abundance: few; j_gene: TRBJ2-2; d_gene: TRBD2; v_gene: TRBV20-1
CDR3nt: TGTGCCAGCAGCAGATCGCGACAGGACTATGGCTACACCTTC; CDR3aa: CASSRSRQDYGYTF; abundance: NA; j_gene: TRBJ1-2; d_gene: NA; v_gene: TRBV5-8
CDR3nt: TGTGCCAGCAGCAACCGACAGATTAACACCGGGGAGCTGTTTTTT; CDR3aa: CASSNRQINTGELFF; abundance: NA; j_gene: TRBJ2-2; d_gene: NA; v_gene: TRBV6-2/TRBV6-3
CDR3nt: TGTGCCAGCAGCCGGGAGGGCAGGGCGGTTGGCTACACCTTC; CDR3aa: CASSREGRAVGYTF; abundance: few; j_gene: TRBJ1-2; d_gene: NA; v_gene: TRBV7-9
CDR3nt: TGTGCCAGCAGCTTAGCGTCGGGGGCGAGCTCCTACAATGAGCAGTTCTTC; CDR3aa: CASSLASGASSYNEQFF; abundance: NA; j_gene: TRBJ2-1; d_gene: NA; v_gene: TRBV7-2
CDR3nt: TGTGCCAGCAGTCCACTCCCCGCTGAAGCTTTCTTT; CDR3aa: CASSPLPAEAFF; abundance: few; j_gene: TRBJ1-1; d_gene: NA; v_gene: TRBV6-2/TRBV6-3
CDR3nt: TGCGCCAGCAGCCTGGAAGGGGGCTTTAGCACAGATACGCAGTATTTT; CDR3aa: CASSLEGGFSTDTQYF; abundance: NA; j_gene: TRBJ2-3; d_gene: TRBD1; v_gene: TRBV4-1
CDR3nt: TGCGCCAGCAGCCATTCCGGGGGACGGCGAGGCACCGGGGAGCTGTTTTTT; CDR3aa: CASSHSGGRRGTGELFF; abundance: few; j_gene: TRBJ2-2; d_gene: NA; v_gene: TRBV5-1
CDR3nt: TGTGCCAGCAGTTTGGAAACAGGGGGAACTACCTACGAGCAGTACTTC; CDR3aa: CASSLETGGTTYEQYF; abundance: NA; j_gene: TRBJ2-7; d_gene: TRBD1; v_gene: TRBV28
CDR3nt: TGCAGTGCTTTTCTAGCGGGGCAGCGGAATGAGCAGTTCTTC; CDR3aa: CSAFLAGQRNEQFF; abundance: NA; j_gene: TRBJ2-1; d_gene: TRBD2; v_gene: TRBV20-1
CDR3nt: TGTGCCAGCAGCTTCGACAGGAGACGATCTGGAAACACCATATATTTT; CDR3aa: CASSFDRRRSGNTIYF; abundance: few; j_gene: TRBJ1-3; d_gene: NA; v_gene: TRBV5-5